This T cell receptor beta chain was retrieved from a study of T cells in Graves' hyperthyroidism and ophthalmopathy. Fresh peripheral blood, about 10 ml of it, supplied the PBMCs. Notes on the study in general: Appearing also in blood were most of the thyroid clonotypes expanded above 0.001.

This clonotype occurred many times. The antigen remains undetermined. RNA transcripts were the template for amplifying TCR beta CDR3 regions. When the TCR CDR3 underwent first-round RT-PCR, the HTBI primer set was used. From the multiplex PCR reads, TCRdb called clonotypes with MiXCR, one entry per CDR3 protein. The sample consists of under 700,000 distinct CDR3 sequences, around 15% of them appearing once. The CDR3 spans 17 residues. Germline CDR1 is SGHRS and CDR2 is YFSETQ. The V segment lost 0 bases and the J segment 7 bases; nucleotides outside the gene matches: 10. This chain links TRBV5-1 with TRBJ2-1, with 10 bases that match TRBD2. The sample consisted of blood. This clonotype was obtained from a woman under 30 with Graves' hyperthyroidism. In DNA, the CDR3 is TGCGCCAGCAGCTTGGACGGCGCGGCTAGCGGGAGAAATGAGCAGTTCTTC. Protein: CASSLDGAASGRNEQFF.